The sequence of this T cell receptor (beta chain) was determined in a study of blood T cell repertoires in COVID-19. Germline CDR1 reads SGHTA; CDR2 reads FQGNSA. The CDR3 sequence is 15 residues long. With 1 base clipped from V and 7 bases from J, the junction kept 5 bases outside the gene matches. Using immunoSEQ multiplex PCR, the repertoire was profiled, and TCRdb retains in-frame clones only, with some absent. The sample has some 85,000 clones; over 60% are singletons. The chain has TRBV7-2 and TRBJ2-7; 12 nucleotides align to TRBD2. Sequenced: peripheral blood. This TCR was recovered from a human donor in a cohort sampled during active COVID-19. In nucleotides, the CDR3 is TGTGCCAGCAGCTTAGTAGTGCTAGCGGGGGGGGAGCAGTACTTC. This sequence encodes CASSLVVLAGGEQYF.